This T cell receptor (beta chain) was recorded in a study of shared clonotypes between healthy human individuals. The assay was immunoSEQ multiplex PCR, and TCRdb's table has in-frame clones only and misses some. The repertoire has 850,000 to 1,100,000 clones, around 77% of them found once; the top ten carry 0.7% to 0.95%. V dropped 3 bases and J dropped 2 bases, with 8 bases sitting between them. Per germline, CDR1 MDHEN and CDR2 SYDVKM. The CDR3 loop spans 15 amino acids. Sequenced: memory CD4+ T cells from PBMCs. Regarding subset: CD45RA-negative fraction. This clonotype was obtained from a man between 18 and 35 years old in good health. Some clones in this sample may be carry-over from other donors' samples. The chain links TRBV28 to TRBJ2-6, with a weak D call TRBD2 (6 bases). CDR3 region: CASSFKRAGANVLTF. DNA for the CDR3: TGTGCCAGCAGTTTCAAGCGGGCTGGGGCCAACGTCCTGACTTTC.